Here is one TCR beta chain with its context. Its antigen is not yet known. Per-nucleotide qualities are absent, and no much larger clonotype sits a single base away. These reads were obtained on an Illumina HiSeq 1500. TCRdb trimmed the raw reads at Q25, called clones with MiXCR and kept productive beta chains. Every distinct CDR3 protein forms one entry, paired with its most common genes and DNA. The sample table records about 920,000 distinct CDR3 sequences; roughly 30% of these occur just once. Under 15% of the sample belongs to the ten largest clones. The data were taken from a study of T cell repertoires in cytomegalovirus infection (dated by TCRdb to 2018 to 2020). Study-wide context: Recently identified HLA-C-restricted CMV epitopes, whose presentation resists viral immunomodulation, were targeted by peptide stimulations together with well-studied HLA-B-restricted epitopes. Because public TCR beta signatures pointed to carriage of CMV infection together with the matching HLA type, the HLA type of each donor mattered for the analysis. What the study reported, not specific to this receptor: The ex vivo response was dominated by HLA-C-restricted CMV-specific TCR beta clonotypes, which also provided the single most frequent clonotype in two of eight donors. Carriers of CMV infection plus the relevant HLA type were discriminated by the cumulative frequency of public TCR beta family members in the study cohort and in an independent approximately 360-donor cohort.

The treatment or condition label, as the study defines it: in vitro stimulation with specific CMV peptide epitopes to enrich CMV-specific T cells. Sequencing used cultured CD8+ T cells from PBMCs, obtained from culture after CMV antigen stimulation. This TCR came from a human donor in good health (CMV status not recorded). Some clones in this sample may be carry-over from other donors' samples.

CDR3 protein: CASSEDGGAQTGELFF. The sequenced DNA: TGCGCCAGCAGTGAGGACGGGGGGGCCCAAACCGGGGAGCTGTTTTTT. Recombination connected TRBV10-1 to TRBJ2-2; 8 of the junction bases match TRBD2. Taken from cysteine to phenylalanine, the CDR3 has 16 residues. The CDR3 DNA has 48 bases and is translated from base 1. Trimming accounts for 2 bases at V and 5 bases at J, while the number of junction bases matched to no gene is 7. The CDR1 and CDR2 encoded by the germline V gene (reference sequence) are WNHNN and SYGVQD.